This note documents a single TCR beta chain sequence. Antigen: not known. TCR beta CDR3 regions were amplified from RNA transcripts. The HTBI primer set was used in a first-round RT-PCR of the TCR CDR3. Via MiXCR, TCRdb re-called the multiplex PCR reads, giving one row per CDR3 protein. The sample lists hundreds of thousands of distinct CDR3 sequences, about 45% seen once, with approximately 8.2% in the top ten. V lost 6 bases to trimming and J lost 4 bases, with 9 bases between them. Germline V gene lookup returns CDR1 SNHLY and CDR2 FYNNEI. This CDR3 has 12 amino acids. The data derive from a study of T cells in Graves' hyperthyroidism and ophthalmopathy. A lack of ophthalmopathy progression within 18 months defined stable Graves' hyperthyroidism. General observations from the study: Most clonotypes expanded in thyroid above 0.001 were likewise present in blood. In simple terms, a model built on 13 V-J features told ophthalmopathy apart from stable hyperthyroidism. Ophthalmopathy was predicted by the model a median of roughly 6 months ahead of onset.

This receptor was identified in a young woman with Graves' hyperthyroidism. The chain links TRBV2 to TRBJ2-5; no clear D. Sequenced: peripheral blood or thyroid tissue (not recorded which). The CDR3 loop is CASRLLGETQYF. CDR3 sequence (DNA): TGTGCCAGCAGGCTCTTGGGAGAGACCCAGTACTTC.